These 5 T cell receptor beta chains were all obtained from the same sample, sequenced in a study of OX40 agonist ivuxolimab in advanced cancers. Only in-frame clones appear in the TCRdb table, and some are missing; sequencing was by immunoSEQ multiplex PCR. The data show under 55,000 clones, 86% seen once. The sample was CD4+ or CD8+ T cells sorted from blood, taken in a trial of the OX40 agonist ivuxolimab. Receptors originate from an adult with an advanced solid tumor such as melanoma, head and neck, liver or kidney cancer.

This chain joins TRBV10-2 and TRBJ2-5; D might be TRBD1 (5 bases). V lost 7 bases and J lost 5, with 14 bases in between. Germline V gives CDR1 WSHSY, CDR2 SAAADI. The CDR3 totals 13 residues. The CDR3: CASTEKPGETQYF. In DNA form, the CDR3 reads TGCGCCAGCACCGAAAAGCCAGGGGAGACCCAGTACTTC.

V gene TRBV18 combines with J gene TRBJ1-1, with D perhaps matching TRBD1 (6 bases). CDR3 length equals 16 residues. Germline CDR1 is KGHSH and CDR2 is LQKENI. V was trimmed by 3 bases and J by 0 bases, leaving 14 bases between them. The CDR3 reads CASSPRQVVMNTEAFF. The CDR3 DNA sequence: TGTGCCAGCTCACCCAGACAGGTAGTGATGAACACTGAAGCTTTCTTT.

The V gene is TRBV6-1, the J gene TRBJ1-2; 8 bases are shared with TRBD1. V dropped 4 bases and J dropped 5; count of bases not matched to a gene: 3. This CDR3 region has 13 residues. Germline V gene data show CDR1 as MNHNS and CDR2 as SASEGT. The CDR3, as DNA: TGTGCCAGCAGTGTGGGACAGGCTTATGGCTACACCTTC. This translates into CASSVGQAYGYTF.

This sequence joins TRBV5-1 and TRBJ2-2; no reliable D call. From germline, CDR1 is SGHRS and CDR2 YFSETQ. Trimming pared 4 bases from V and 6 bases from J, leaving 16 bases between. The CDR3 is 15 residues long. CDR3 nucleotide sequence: TGCGCCAGCAGCATAGCAACAGATTCCGCCGGGGAGCTGTTTTTT. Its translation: CASSIATDSAGELFF.

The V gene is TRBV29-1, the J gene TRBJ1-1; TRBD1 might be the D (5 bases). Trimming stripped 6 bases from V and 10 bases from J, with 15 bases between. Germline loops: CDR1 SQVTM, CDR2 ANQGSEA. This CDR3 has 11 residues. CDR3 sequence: CSVDTGGSAFF. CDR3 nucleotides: TGCAGCGTAGACACGGGGGGTTCAGCTTTCTTT.